The sequence of this T cell receptor (beta chain) was determined in a study of a mutant IDH1 vaccine in newly diagnosed glioma. With regard to this clone: As yet, its antigen is unknown.

Trimming cost V 2 bases and J 4 bases; bases outside gene matches: 11. Germline CDR1 reads SGHVS; CDR2 reads FQNEAQ. The CDR3 is 19 amino acids. Data came from immunoSEQ multiplex PCR; TCRdb stores just in-frame clones and leaves some out. The data show under 50,000 clones, 75% to 95% seen once. Described time point: week 23, last vaccination. Each dose of the vaccine consisted of 300 ug of mutant IDH1 20-mer peptide, with topical imiquimod. V is TRBV7-8 and J is TRBJ2-3, with 14 bases that match TRBD2. This sample comprised PBMCs, obtained from a glioma patient whose treatment included an IDH1 peptide vaccine. This TCR came from a man over 45 with glioma. The CDR3 here is CASSLILRLAGGPPDTQYF. The CDR3 DNA reads as TGTGCCAGCAGCTTAATTTTGAGACTAGCGGGAGGGCCTCCAGATACGCAGTATTTT.